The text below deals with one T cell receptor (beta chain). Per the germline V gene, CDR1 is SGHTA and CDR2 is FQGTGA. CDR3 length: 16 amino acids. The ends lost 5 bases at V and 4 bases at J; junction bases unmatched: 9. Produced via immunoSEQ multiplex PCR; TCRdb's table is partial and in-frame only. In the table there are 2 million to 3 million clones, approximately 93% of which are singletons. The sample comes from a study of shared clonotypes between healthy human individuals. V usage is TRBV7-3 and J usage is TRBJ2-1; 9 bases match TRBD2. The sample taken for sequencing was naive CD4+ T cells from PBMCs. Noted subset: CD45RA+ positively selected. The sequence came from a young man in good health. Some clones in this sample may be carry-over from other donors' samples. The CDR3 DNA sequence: TGTGCCAGCAGCCCCGCTAGCGGGAAGGTGTACAATGAGCAGTTCTTC. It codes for CASSPASGKVYNEQFF.